The 2 T cell receptor beta chains listed next were all sequenced from one sample in a study of tumor-infiltrating lymphocytes in primary liver carcinoma. A primer in the constant region served to generate TCR beta cDNA from roughly 520 ng of total RNA. ARM-PCR was slightly modified, and three nested multiplex PCR rounds with it gave rise to the TCR beta libraries. Two initial PCR rounds of around 9 cycles each paired TRBV1-TRBV30 forward primers with a C-beta reverse primer. One entry per CDR3 protein, called by TCRdb with MiXCR from the multiplex PCR reads. The sample includes about 26,000 distinct CDR3 sequences, about 73% of them seen just once. From around 18-30 mg of unsorted bulk tissue, DNA and RNA were co-extracted together. The sequencing input was liver tumor tissue from sampling region 3. Subset specified: tumor region T3, left-lateral pole. These receptors all come from a man aged 35-49 years with primary liver carcinoma and hepatitis B virus infection.

In the case of this clonotype: Because the CDR3 is missing its conserved closing phenylalanine or tryptophan, this is likely a read error. The chain carries TRBV11-2 and TRBJ1-5; D call uncertain. This CDR3 has 13 amino acids. Trimming removed 9 bases from V and 8 bases from J, with 17 bases in between. Germline V gene lookup returns CDR1 SGHAT and CDR2 FQNNGV. The CDR3 region is CARSLDSGEPQHY. In DNA, the CDR3 is TGTGCCAGAAGCCTAGATAGCGGAGAGCCCCAGCATTAT.

This chain joins TRBV11-1 and TRBJ2-7; TRBD1 matches at 8 bases. This CDR3 region has 15 residues. Germline V gene lookup returns CDR1 SGHAT and CDR2 FQDESV (reference sequence). The trim removed 7 bases at V and 6 bases at J, leaving 14 bases unmatched. CDR3 amino acids: CASTLGQGIIGEQYF. DNA for the CDR3: TGTGCCAGCACCCTTGGACAGGGAATAATTGGCGAGCAGTACTTC. The full variable domain, with the rest looked up from reference TRBV11-1 and TRBJ2-7, is EAEVAQSPRYKITEKSQAVAFWCDPISGHATLYWYRQILGQGPELLVQFQDESVVDDSQLPKDRFSAERLKGVDSTLKIQPAELGDSAMYLCASTLGQGIIGEQYFGPGTRLTVT.